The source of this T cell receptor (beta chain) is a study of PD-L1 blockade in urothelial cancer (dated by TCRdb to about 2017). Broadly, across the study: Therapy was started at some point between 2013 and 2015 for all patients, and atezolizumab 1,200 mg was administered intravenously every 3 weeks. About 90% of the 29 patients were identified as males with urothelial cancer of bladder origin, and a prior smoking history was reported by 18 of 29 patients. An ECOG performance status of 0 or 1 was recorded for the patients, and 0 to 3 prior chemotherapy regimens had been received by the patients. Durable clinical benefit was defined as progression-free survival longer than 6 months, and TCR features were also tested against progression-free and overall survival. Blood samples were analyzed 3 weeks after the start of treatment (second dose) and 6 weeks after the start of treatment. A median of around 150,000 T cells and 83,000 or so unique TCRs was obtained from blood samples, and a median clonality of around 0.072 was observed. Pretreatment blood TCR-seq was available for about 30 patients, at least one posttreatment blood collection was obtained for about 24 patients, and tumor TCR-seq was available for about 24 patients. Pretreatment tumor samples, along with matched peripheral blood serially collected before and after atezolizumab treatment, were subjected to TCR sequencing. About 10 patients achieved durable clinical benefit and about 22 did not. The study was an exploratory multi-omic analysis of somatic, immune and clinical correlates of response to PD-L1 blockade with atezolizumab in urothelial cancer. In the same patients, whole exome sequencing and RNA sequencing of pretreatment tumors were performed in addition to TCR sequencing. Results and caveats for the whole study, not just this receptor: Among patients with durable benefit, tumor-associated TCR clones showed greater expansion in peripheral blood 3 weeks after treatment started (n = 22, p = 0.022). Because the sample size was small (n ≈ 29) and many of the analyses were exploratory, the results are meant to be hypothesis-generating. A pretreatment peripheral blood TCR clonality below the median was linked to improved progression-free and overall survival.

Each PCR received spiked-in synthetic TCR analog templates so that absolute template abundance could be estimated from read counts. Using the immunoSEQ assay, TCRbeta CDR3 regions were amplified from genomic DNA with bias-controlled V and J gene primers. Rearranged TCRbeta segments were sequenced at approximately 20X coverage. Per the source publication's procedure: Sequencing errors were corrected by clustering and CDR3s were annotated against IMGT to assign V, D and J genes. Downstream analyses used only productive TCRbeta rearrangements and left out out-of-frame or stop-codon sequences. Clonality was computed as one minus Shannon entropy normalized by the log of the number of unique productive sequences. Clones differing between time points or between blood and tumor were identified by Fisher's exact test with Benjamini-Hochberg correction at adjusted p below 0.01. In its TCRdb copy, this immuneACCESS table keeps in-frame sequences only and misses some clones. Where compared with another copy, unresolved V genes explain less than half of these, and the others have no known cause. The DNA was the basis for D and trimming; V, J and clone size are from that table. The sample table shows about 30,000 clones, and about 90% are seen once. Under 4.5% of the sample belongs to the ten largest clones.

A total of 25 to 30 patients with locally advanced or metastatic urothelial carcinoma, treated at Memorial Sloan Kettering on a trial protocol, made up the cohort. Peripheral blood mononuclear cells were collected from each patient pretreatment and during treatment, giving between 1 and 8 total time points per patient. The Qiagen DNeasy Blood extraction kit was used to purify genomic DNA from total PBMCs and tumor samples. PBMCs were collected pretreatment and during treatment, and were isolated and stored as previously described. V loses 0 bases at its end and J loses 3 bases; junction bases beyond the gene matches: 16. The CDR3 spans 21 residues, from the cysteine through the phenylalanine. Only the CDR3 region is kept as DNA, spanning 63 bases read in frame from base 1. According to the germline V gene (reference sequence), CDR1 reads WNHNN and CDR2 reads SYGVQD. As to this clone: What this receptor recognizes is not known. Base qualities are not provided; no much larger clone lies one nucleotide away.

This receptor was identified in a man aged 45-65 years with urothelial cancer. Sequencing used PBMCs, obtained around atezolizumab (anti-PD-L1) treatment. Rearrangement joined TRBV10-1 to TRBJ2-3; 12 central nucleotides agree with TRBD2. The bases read TGCGCCAGCAGTGAGTCGATTGCTAGCGGGGGGGCCAGAAGGTCAACAGATACGCAGTATTTT. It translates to CASSESIASGGARRSTDTQYF.